This T cell receptor (beta chain) was documented in a study of blood T cells in healthy people across ages. This CDR3 region has 16 residues. The ends were cut back, 2 bases at V and 9 bases at J, with 17 bases in the middle. Germline V CDR1 and CDR2: SGHTA, FQGNSA. Then a second PCR, running roughly 7 to 11 cycles, was carried out with a sample-barcoded 5' primer and a J-beta primer mix. A single record per CDR3 protein comes from TCRdb applying MiXCR to the 5' RACE reads. This table has almost 800,000 distinct CDR3 sequences, roughly 60% appearing once. Material for sequencing was blood. This TCR came from a man younger than 45 in good health. The chain couples TRBV7-2 to TRBJ1-6, with D perhaps matching TRBD1 (5 bases). DNA of the CDR3: TGTGCCAGCAGCTTAACTAACCGGCTTGGGGCTTCACCCCTCCACTTT. It codes for CASSLTNRLGASPLHF.